The 18 T cell receptor beta chains reported below all come from one sample, sequenced in a study of blood T cell repertoires in COVID-19. Only in-frame clones appear in the TCRdb table, and some are missing; sequencing was by immunoSEQ multiplex PCR. This sample has approximately 85,000 clones, with approximately 90% found just once. Sequenced input: peripheral blood. The source of these receptors is a man between 45 and 60 years old with acute or convalescent COVID-19.

The chain couples TRBV6-1 to TRBJ1-1; D remains ambiguous. Trimming shortened V by 0 bases and J by 1 base, and 9 bases separated the two germline ends. The CDR3 totals 15 residues. In germline, CDR1 is MNHNS, CDR2 SASEGT. Here the CDR3 DNA reads TGTGCCAGCAGTGAAGCGCGGATGTGGAACACTGAAGCTTTCTTT. Amino acid sequence: CASSEARMWNTEAFF.

The chain couples TRBV3-1 (or the pseudogene TRBV3-2) to TRBJ2-5, with D perhaps TRBD1 (7 bases). CDR1 and CDR2 from the germline V gene are LGHDT and YNNKEL (reference sequence). This CDR3 has 16 amino acids. Trimming removed 4 bases at V and 4 bases at J, with 19 bases between. The CDR3 nucleotides read TGTGCCAGCAGCCCGGGAGACAACAGGGGATCAGAGACCCAGTACTTC. This gives the protein CASSPGDNRGSETQYF.

The chain combines TRBV7-9 with TRBJ2-5, with 15 bases aligning to TRBD2. CDR1 SEHNR and CDR2 FQNEAQ come from the germline V gene (reference sequence). This CDR3 has 18 residues. J lost 1 base, V lost 4 bases, and 7 bases had no gene match. The DNA of the CDR3 is TGTGCCAGCAGCTCACCGGGACTAGCGGGAGGTTCCCAAGAGACCCAGTACTTC. Protein product: CASSSPGLAGGSQETQYF. The variable domain in full, with the rest retrieved from reference TRBV7-9 and TRBJ2-5, is DTGVSQNPRHKITKRGQNVTFRCDPISEHNRLYWYRQTLGQGPEFLTYFQNEAQLEKSRLLSDRFSAERPKGSFSTLEIQRTEQGDSAMYLCASSSPGLAGGSQETQYFGPGTRLLVL.

The chain employs TRBV6-1 and TRBJ2-3; the match to TRBD2 covers 8 bases. Trimming cost V 1 base and J 0 bases; bases outside gene matches: 9. Germline values: CDR1 MNHNS, CDR2 SASEGT. The CDR3 runs 18 residues. The CDR3 nucleotides read TGTGCCAGCAGTGAAGAAAGAAGCGGGGGACTCAGCACAGATACGCAGTATTTT. This codes for CASSEERSGGLSTDTQYF.

The chain links TRBV3-1 (or the pseudogene TRBV3-2) to TRBJ2-1, with 9 bases lining up with TRBD1. Germline assignment: CDR1 LGHDT and CDR2 YNNKEL (reference sequence). The CDR3 loop spans 15 amino acids. V was pared by 4 bases and J by 6 bases, with 7 bases of the junction left unmatched. The CDR3 DNA sequence: TGTGCCAGCAGCCCGGGGACAGGGTTTCCCAATGAGCAGTTCTTC. Its translation is CASSPGTGFPNEQFF.

The chain uses TRBV29-1 and TRBJ2-3, with TRBD1 matching over 8 bases. The trim removed 2 bases at V and 8 bases at J, leaving 9 bases unmatched. Per germline, CDR1 SQVTM and CDR2 ANQGSEA. There are 14 residues in the CDR3. CDR3 nucleotides: TGCAGCGTTGAAATCGGACAGGGCGGAGCTACGCAGTATTTT. Translated: CSVEIGQGGATQYF.

This clone has only a few counts. The rearrangement uses TRBV11-2 and TRBJ2-2; D may be TRBD1 (5 bases). V was clipped by 0 bases and J by 1 base, with 9 bases between them. Germline CDR1 reads SGHAT; CDR2 reads FQNNGV. The CDR3 sequence is 16 residues long. DNA of the CDR3: TGTGCCAGCAGCTTAGATGGACATCTGAACACCGGGGAGCTGTTTTTT. Translating gives CASSLDGHLNTGELFF.

V usage is TRBV7-2 and J usage is TRBJ2-1, with 9 nucleotides matching TRBD1. Germline CDR1 is SGHTA and CDR2 is FQGNSA. This CDR3 region has 17 residues. Losses at the gene ends were 6 bases for V and 10 bases for J; bases not matched to a gene: 19. The CDR3 region has the DNA TGTGCCAGCAGAGGATTAGGGGCTTACAGGGGGCCCCGGGAGCAGTTCTTC. This codes for CASRGLGAYRGPREQFF.

The genes are TRBV6-5 and TRBJ2-7, with 11 bases aligning to TRBD1. CDR1 MNHEY and CDR2 SVGAGI come from the germline V gene. The CDR3 has 14 amino acids. Losses at the gene ends were 7 bases for V and 11 bases for J; bases not matched to a gene: 13. The CDR3 spells CASTSGTGGEKKYF. CDR3 nucleotide sequence: TGTGCCAGCACCTCAGGGACAGGGGGGGAGAAGAAGTACTTC.

The chain joins TRBV24-1 to TRBJ2-3, with 7 bases aligning to TRBD1. V shed 2 bases and J 5 bases; nucleotides not matched to a gene: 9. There are 16 residues in the CDR3. Per the germline V gene, CDR1 is KGHDR and CDR2 is SFDVKD. CDR3 loop: CATSDSDRVGGDTQYF. CDR3 nucleotides: TGTGCCACCAGTGATTCAGACAGGGTTGGCGGAGATACGCAGTATTTT.

This chain joins TRBV6-5 and TRBJ2-5, with D maybe TRBD2 (7 bases). There are 12 residues in the CDR3. Trimming cost V 8 bases and J 4 bases, with 11 bases left between them. Per the germline V gene, CDR1 is MNHEY and CDR2 is SVGAGI. In DNA form, the CDR3 reads TGTGCCAGCGCGGGGGCCGGAGAGACCCAGTACTTC. Protein: CASAGAGETQYF.

The J gene is TRBJ1-2, the V gene TRBV19, with TRBD1 as a possible D gene (6 bases). Trimming pared 3 bases from V and 6 bases from J, leaving 11 bases between. CDR1 and CDR2 (germline): LNHDA, SQIVND (reference sequence). The CDR3 contains 13 residues. In DNA, the CDR3 is TGTGCCAGTAGTATCAGGGGAGTTGATGGCTACACCTTC. Its translation is CASSIRGVDGYTF.

A few counts support this clone. The V and J genes are TRBV27 and TRBJ1-2; 9 positions match TRBD1. V dropped 6 bases and J dropped 5; count of bases not matched to a gene: 1. The CDR3 consists of 12 residues. The germline gives CDR1 MNHEY, CDR2 SMNVEV (reference sequence). CDR3 residues: CASSDRGYGYTF. For the CDR3, the DNA is TGTGCCAGCAGCGACAGGGGGTATGGCTACACCTTC.

This chain connects TRBV6-2 or TRBV6-3 to TRBJ2-1; TRBD2 agrees at 12 bases. This CDR3 has 15 residues. V dropped 6 bases and J dropped 14; count of bases not matched to a gene: 14. Germline assignment: CDR1 MNHEY and CDR2 SVGEGT. The CDR3 region has the DNA TGTGCCAGCAGCCAGGCCCTAGCGGGAGGGCCAAGAAAGTTCTTC. Translated, it gives CASSQALAGGPRKFF.

This chain links TRBV2 with TRBJ1-5; 12 nucleotides line up with TRBD1. Unmatched junction bases numbered 5, after V lost 4 bases and J lost 7 bases. Germline CDR1 is SNHLY and CDR2 is FYNNEI. This CDR3 has 15 amino acids. The CDR3 loop reads CASSGDRGREQPQHF. The CDR3 DNA reads TGTGCCAGCAGTGGGGACAGGGGGCGCGAACAGCCCCAGCATTTT.

J is TRBJ1-2 and V is TRBV7-9; no clear D gene. Germline assignment: CDR1 SEHNR and CDR2 FQNEAQ (reference sequence). V lost 4 bases to trimming and J lost 8 bases, with 11 bases between them. The CDR3 extends over 12 amino acids. CDR3 residues: CASSSEFEGYTF. The CDR3 nucleotides are TGTGCCAGCAGCTCCGAGTTTGAGGGCTACACCTTC.

With regard to this clone: As the CDR3 is not closed by the conserved phenylalanine or tryptophan, this likely results from a read error. The limits of the CDR3 on the DNA are not certain, so only TCRdb's listed CDR3 is given. The chain recombines TRBV7-6 with TRBJ1-4; the D segment call TRBD1 is taken from the table without a DNA check. CDR1 SGHVS and CDR2 FNYEAQ come from the germline V gene. The CDR3 spans 10 residues, counting both ends. Here the CDR3 reads CASSPGQEDS.

The chain carries TRBV16 and TRBJ2-7; TRBD1 matches at 7 bases. CDR3 length: 14 residues. V lost 4 bases to trimming and J lost 6 bases; unmatched junction nucleotides: 9. In germline, CDR1 is KGHSY, CDR2 FQNENV. The CDR3 here is CASSRTGQPAEQYF. CDR3 sequence (DNA): TGTGCCAGCAGCCGCACGGGACAGCCCGCCGAGCAGTACTTC.